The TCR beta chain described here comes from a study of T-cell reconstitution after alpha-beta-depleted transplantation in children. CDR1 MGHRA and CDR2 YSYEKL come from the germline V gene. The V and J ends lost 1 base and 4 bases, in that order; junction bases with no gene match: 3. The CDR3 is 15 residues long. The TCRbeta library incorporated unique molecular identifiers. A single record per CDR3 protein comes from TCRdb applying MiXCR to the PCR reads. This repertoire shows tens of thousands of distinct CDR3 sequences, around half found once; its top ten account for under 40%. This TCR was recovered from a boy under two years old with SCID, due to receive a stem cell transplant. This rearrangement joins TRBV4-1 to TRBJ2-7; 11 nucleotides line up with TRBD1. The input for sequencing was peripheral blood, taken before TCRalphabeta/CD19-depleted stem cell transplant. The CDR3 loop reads CASSQAGQGEYEQYF. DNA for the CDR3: TGCGCCAGCAGCCAAGCGGGACAGGGGGAGTACGAGCAGTACTTC.